This T cell receptor beta chain derives from a study of PD-1 blockade in classical Hodgkin lymphoma. As regards this clone: The target antigen is unknown.

This table comes from immunoSEQ multiplex PCR, and its TCRdb copy is limited to in-frame clones, with some not included. The sample has 90,000 to 95,000 clones; 89% are singletons. The study's findings and limits: Patients newly diagnosed and complete responders had comparable baseline diversity.

Each and every patient relapsed after autologous stem cell transplantation, and patients got differing brentuximab vedotin exposure. Complete response, partial response or progressive disease was recorded as best response. V dropped 3 bases and J dropped 3 bases, with 15 bases sitting between them. This CDR3 comprises 15 residues. Germline assignment: CDR1 SGHAT and CDR2 FQNNGV. Sequenced material: peripheral blood mononuclear cells (PBMCs), taken before the second cycle of nivolumab. The chain recombines TRBV11-2 with TRBJ2-7; D might be TRBD1 or TRBD2, each matching 6 bases. The clonotype comes from a human donor with classical Hodgkin lymphoma. CDR3 in amino acids: CASSLLGGSSYEQYF. The CDR3 region has the DNA TGTGCCAGCAGCTTGCTCGGGGGCTCTAGCTACGAGCAGTACTTC. The full variable domain, completed using reference TRBV11-2 and TRBJ2-7, is EAGVAQSPRYKIIEKRQSVAFWCNPISGHATLYWYQQILGQGPKLLIQFQNNGVVDDSQLPKDRFSAERLKGVDSTLKIQPAKLEDSAVYLCASSLLGGSSYEQYFGPGTRLTVT.